This TCR beta chain was identified in a study of identical twins. Overall study findings and caveats: Clonotypes of the beta chain that were abundant in cord blood carried fewer insertions (memory repertoires showed none).

Germline loops: CDR1 DFQATT, CDR2 SNEGSKA (reference sequence). The CDR3 has 16 residues. The ends lost 3 bases at V and 1 base at J; junction bases unmatched: 9. TCRdb redid the calling of the 5' RACE reads with MiXCR, one entry per CDR3 protein. The sample shows about 690,000 distinct CDR3 sequences, around 20% of them seen only once. On this clonotype itself: Its antigen is currently unknown.

The same sample was also studied in work on T cells expressing NK-cell markers. In that study: Obtained from sorted CD3+CD56+NKG2C+, CD3+CD56+NKG2C- and CD3+CD56-NKG2C+ T cells were the TCR beta repertoires. One of the eight sequenced donors was seronegative, whereas the other seven were HCMV-seropositive.

This receptor was identified in a woman younger than 35 in good health. V usage is TRBV20-1 and J usage is TRBJ2-1, with 7 positions matching TRBD1. Sample: PBMCs. CDR3 amino acids: CSARVTGTDSYNEQFF. The CDR3 bases are TGCAGTGCTAGGGTAACCGGGACAGATTCCTACAATGAGCAGTTCTTC.